This T cell receptor beta chain was sequenced in a study of T cell responses to AZD1222 COVID-19 vaccine. Study-wide results and limits: Among AZD1222 vaccinees, only five to seven were seropositive at baseline. The sample set comprised mostly white British donors with more females, and clonal diversity was possibly underestimated.

Comment on this clone: The antigen is unknown.

TCRdb's table, derived via immunoSEQ multiplex PCR, lists solely in-frame clones and lacks some. Of about 81,000 clones in the sample, roughly 94% are singletons; the top ten hold less than 6.5%. The germline V gene has CDR1 SGHRS and CDR2 YFSETQ. This CDR3 is 13 amino acids long. Trimming took 0 bases from V and 7 from J, leaving 7 bases between them. This chain joins TRBV5-1 and TRBJ2-2; unclear D gene. The source of this sequence is an adult in good health. This sample comprised peripheral blood, obtained on day 0 of AZD1222 vaccination. The CDR3 sequence is CASSLEVDGELFF. The CDR3 region has the DNA TGCGCCAGCAGCTTGGAAGTAGACGGGGAGCTGTTTTTT.